This T cell receptor (beta chain) was obtained from a study of blood T cell repertoires in COVID-19. About the research overall: The samples span acute and convalescent COVID-19 from the United States, Italy and Spain.

Trimming shortened V by 3 bases and J by 0 bases, and 12 bases separated the two germline ends. The CDR3 has 15 amino acids. Germline-derived CDR1 and CDR2 are DFQATT and SNEGSKA (reference sequence). TCRdb keeps only in-frame clones here, not all; method: immunoSEQ multiplex PCR. The sample yields roughly 18,000 clones, 86% seen once. Input material: peripheral blood. The source of this sequence is a man aged 65-85 years with acute or convalescent COVID-19. The chain employs TRBV20-1 and TRBJ2-1; TRBD2 might be the D (6 bases). CDR3 region: CSASGGTGSYNEQFF. The CDR3 DNA sequence: TGCAGTGCTAGTGGCGGGACGGGCTCCTACAATGAGCAGTTCTTC.